This TCR beta chain was sequenced in a study of glioma-infiltrating T cells. Using RNA template, CDR3s of TCR alpha and beta were amplified with iRepertoire arm-PCR. One-step reverse transcription and amplification started from approximately 100-400 ng of tissue mRNA or PBMC total RNA. Each CDR3 protein is one row after TCRdb ran MiXCR on the multiplex PCR reads. The profile shows 150,000 or so distinct CDR3 sequences, roughly 43% of them singletons. The CDR3 runs to 16 residues. With 4 bases removed from V and 4 bases from J, the gap between germline ends came to 16 bases. CDR1 is MGHRA and CDR2 is YSYEKL in the germline V gene. Study observations and caveats: Gliomas, especially low-grade, showed above-expected tissue-blood divergence; non-neoplastic patients showed below. Only very few CDR3 sequences appeared in both tissue and blood.

As for this clonotype: Its antigen remains unidentified.

The sample consisted of glioma tissue, nonneoplastic brain tissue, or PBMCs (not recorded which). The chain employs TRBV4-1 and TRBJ1-4, with D tentatively TRBD1 (6 bases). The clonotype comes from a human donor with low-grade glioma or glioblastoma, undergoing nonglioma brain surgery, or in good health (not recorded which). CDR3 coding DNA: TGCGCCAGCAGCCGCTCAGGGACAAAATTTAATGAAAAACTGTTTTTT. This codes for CASSRSGTKFNEKLFF.